A single TCR beta chain is shown here with its context. The sample is drawn from a study of blood T cell repertoires in COVID-19. Overall study: Acute and convalescent COVID-19 samples came from the United States, Italy and Spain. T cells, B-cell-depleted T cells, or PBMCs provided the cDNA or gDNA that served as material.

The ends were cut back, 4 bases at V and 2 bases at J, with 15 bases in the middle. Per the germline V gene, CDR1 is SGDLS and CDR2 is YYNGEE. This CDR3 spans 15 amino acids. In the study's own analysis: It was from reference gene primer amplification that nucleated cell counts were estimated. This table comes from immunoSEQ multiplex PCR, and its TCRdb copy is limited to in-frame clones, with some not included. The V and J calls and clone size come from that table; D and trimming were worked out from the DNA. The sample has approximately 80,000 clones, about 80% seen once; the top ten hold more than 5%.

The receptor comes from a man aged 45-60 years with active or convalescent COVID-19. This chain links TRBV9 with TRBJ1-2; D may be TRBD1 (5 bases). The sample comprised peripheral blood. The chain's CDR3 is CASSPRVAGNYGYTF. DNA of the CDR3: TGTGCCAGCAGCCCACGGGTTGCAGGGAACTATGGCTACACCTTC.